What follows are 5 T cell receptor beta chains derived from one specimen sequenced in a study of regulatory T cells in long-lasting Graves disease. Combining iRepertoire HTBI primers with Arm-PCR of CDR3 regions, the authors built TCR beta libraries. TCRdb processed the multiplex PCR reads anew with MiXCR; each CDR3 protein has one entry. The top ten clones hold about 20% of a sample with about 200,000 distinct CDR3 sequences, around 16% of them seen once. Time point reported: newly diagnosed GD, antithyroid drugs for less than 3 months. RNA extracted from PBMCs served as the sequencing template. The specimen comprised peripheral blood mononuclear cells (PBMCs), sampled at new diagnosis, from a patient treated with antithyroid drugs. The receptors here all came from a female donor with Graves disease.

This clonotype has at least ten counts. The chain uses TRBV5-4 and TRBJ2-5; D may be TRBD1 (6 bases). Trimming removed 4 bases from V and 5 bases from J, with 18 bases in between. The germline CDR1 and CDR2 sequences are SGHNT and YYREEE (reference sequence). This CDR3 has 15 amino acids. CDR3 DNA sequence: TGTGCCAGCAGCCCGTCGGGGAGTAGGGGGGAGACCCAGTACTTC. Amino acids: CASSPSGSRGETQYF.

V is TRBV3-1 and J is TRBJ1-1, with a weak D call TRBD1 (6 bases). CDR1 is LGHDT, CDR2 YNNKEL, per germline (reference sequence). The CDR3 is made up of 13 amino acids. Trimming shortened V by 7 bases and J by 10 bases, and 19 bases separated the two germline ends. Written as DNA, the CDR3 is TGTGCCAGCACCCAGGGGTGGGGGACCGGAGCTTTCTTT. Protein: CASTQGWGTGAFF.

This clonotype was picked up many times. The chain has TRBV14 and TRBJ2-5; a possible D gene is TRBD2 (5 bases). CDR3 size: 13 residues. Germline V gene lookup returns CDR1 SGHDN and CDR2 FVKESK. V was shortened by 3 bases and J by 3 bases, with 8 bases between the two germline ends. In DNA, the CDR3 is TGTGCCAGCAGCCAGCCCGGGAAAGAGACCCAGTACTTC. It specifies CASSQPGKETQYF.

This clonotype was seen at least ten times. The chain carries TRBV20-1 and TRBJ2-7; 11 bases match TRBD1. CDR3 length: 15 residues. Germline V lookup: CDR1 DFQATT, CDR2 SNEGSKA (reference sequence). V trimming: 0 bases; J trimming: 2 bases; junction bases outside the gene matches: 3. The DNA of the CDR3 is TGCAGTGCTAGAGAGGGGACAGGGGGAACCTACGAGCAGTACTTC. It encodes CSAREGTGGTYEQYF.

The table lists this clonotype with many counts. The chain is built from TRBV20-1 and TRBJ2-7; TRBD1 matches at 7 bases. CDR3 size: 14 residues. Trimming removed 5 bases from V and 1 base from J; junction bases left unmatched: 8. CDR1 and CDR2 (germline): DFQATT, SNEGSKA (reference sequence). The CDR3 is CSAPKKTGSYEQYF. The CDR3 DNA follows: TGCAGTGCTCCGAAAAAGACAGGGTCCTACGAGCAGTACTTC.